Presented here are 10 T cell receptor beta chains from one specimen sequenced in a study of shared clonotypes between healthy human individuals. The table came from immunoSEQ multiplex PCR; TCRdb's copy has only in-frame clones and leaves some out. The sample shows roughly 2.5 million clones, over 85% of them seen only once. The material sequenced was naive CD4+ T cells sorted from blood. Indicated subset: CD45RA+ positively selected. The receptors shown here come from a man aged 18 to 35 in good health.

The gene calls are TRBV9 and TRBJ1-5; D remains ambiguous. The CDR3 spans 15 residues. V was clipped by 3 bases and J by 4 bases, with 14 bases between them. Per the germline V gene, CDR1 is SGDLS and CDR2 is YYNGEE. The CDR3 DNA reads TGTGCCAGCAGCGCCTCCGGTTCCCTAAATCAGCCCCAGCATTTT. This codes for CASSASGSLNQPQHF. The whole variable domain, remainder taken from reference TRBV9 and TRBJ1-5, is DSGVTQTPKHLITATGQRVTLRCSPRSGDLSVYWYQQSLDQGLQFLIQYYNGEERAKGNILERFSAQQFPDLHSELNLSSLELGDSALYFCASSASGSLNQPQHFGDGTRLSIL.

Details on this clone: Other DNA variants within this sample encode the same CDR3. This rearrangement joins TRBV6-5 to TRBJ2-1; 9 bases are a match to TRBD2. This CDR3 comprises 15 residues. Germline trimming cut 2 bases from V and 7 bases from J; bases unmatched to any gene: 6. The germline V gene encodes CDR1 MNHEY and CDR2 SVGAGI. CDR3 sequence: CASSYGGLAANEQFF. CDR3 nucleotide sequence: TGTGCCAGCAGTTACGGGGGACTAGCTGCAAATGAGCAGTTCTTC.

V is TRBV6-6 and J is TRBJ1-6; D remains unclear. Looked up from germline, CDR1 is MNHNY and CDR2 is SVGAGI (reference sequence). The ends were cut back, 6 bases at V and 4 bases at J, with 10 bases in the middle. This CDR3 comprises 14 residues. The CDR3 DNA reads TGTGCCAGCAGCCCACACCAATATAATTCACCCCTCCACTTT. Its protein product is CASSPHQYNSPLHF.

The rearrangement uses TRBV6-5 and TRBJ1-1; D remains ambiguous. Germline values: CDR1 MNHEY, CDR2 SVGAGI. Trimming removed 7 bases from V and 2 bases from J, with 8 bases in between. The CDR3 length is 12 residues. This CDR3 reads CASMNSNTEAFF. The CDR3 region has the DNA TGTGCCAGCATGAACTCTAACACTGAAGCTTTCTTT.

The chain combines TRBV7-2 with TRBJ2-3; 11 bases align to TRBD2. V lost 1 base and J lost 5; bases outside the gene matches: 5. Germline-derived CDR1 and CDR2 are SGHTA and FQGNSA. There are 16 residues in the CDR3. The CDR3 loop reads CASSLGLAGSGDTQYF. The CDR3 DNA sequence: TGTGCCAGCAGCTTAGGACTAGCGGGATCGGGAGATACGCAGTATTTT.

V usage is TRBV19 and J usage is TRBJ2-1; 7 nucleotides align to TRBD2. The V gene's germline CDR1 is LNHDA and CDR2 SQIVND (reference sequence). Trimming removed 2 bases from V and 0 bases from J; junction bases left unmatched: 4. The CDR3 spans 16 residues. Here the CDR3 reads CASSISSSGSYNEQFF. Written as DNA, the CDR3 is TGTGCCAGTAGTATATCGTCTAGCGGCTCCTACAATGAGCAGTTCTTC.

The chain employs TRBV11-2 and TRBJ2-3, with D possibly being TRBD1 or TRBD2 (5 bases each). The CDR3 has 14 amino acids. CDR1 is SGHAT and CDR2 is FQNNGV in the germline V gene. V lost 2 bases to trimming and J lost 5 bases, with 11 bases between them. CDR3 residues: CASSLILGGDTQYF. The CDR3 coding sequence is TGTGCCAGCAGCTTAATACTTGGGGGAGATACGCAGTATTTT.

The V and J genes are TRBV28 and TRBJ1-2; 8 bases map to TRBD1. CDR3 size: 15 residues. The V gene end was trimmed by 4 bases and the J gene end by 4 bases; junction bases not matched to a gene: 8. Germline lookup yields CDR1 MDHEN and CDR2 SYDVKM. CDR3 DNA sequence: TGTGCCAGCAGTTACAGGGACAGGACCGGCTATGGCTACACCTTC. Residues: CASSYRDRTGYGYTF.

This clone appeared a single time. V usage is TRBV19 and J usage is TRBJ2-2; D may correspond to TRBD1 or TRBD2 (5 bases each). Germline assignment: CDR1 LNHDA and CDR2 SQIVND (reference sequence). Deletions cut 7 bases from V and 6 bases from J, with 9 bases between. The CDR3 covers 12 residues. CDR3 sequence: CASNLGAGELFF. In nucleotides, the CDR3 is TGTGCCAGTAATTTGGGGGCCGGGGAGCTGTTTTTT. Together with reference TRBV19 and TRBJ2-2, the CDR3 gives the full variable domain: DGGITQSPKYLFRKEGQNVTLSCEQNLNHDAMYWYRQDPGQGLRLIYYSQIVNDFQKGDIAEGYSVSREKKESFPLTVTSAQKNPTAFYLCASNLGAGELFFGEGSRLTVL.

This clone has only a few counts. V gene TRBV6-5 combines with J gene TRBJ1-6; 7 nucleotides align to TRBD1. The V gene end was trimmed by 5 bases and the J gene end by 10 bases; junction bases not matched to a gene: 8. The CDR3 runs to 14 residues. Germline CDR1 is MNHEY and CDR2 is SVGAGI. As DNA, the CDR3 is TGTGCCAGCAGTCGCCAGACAGGGTCATCACCCCTCCACTTT. It specifies CASSRQTGSSPLHF.